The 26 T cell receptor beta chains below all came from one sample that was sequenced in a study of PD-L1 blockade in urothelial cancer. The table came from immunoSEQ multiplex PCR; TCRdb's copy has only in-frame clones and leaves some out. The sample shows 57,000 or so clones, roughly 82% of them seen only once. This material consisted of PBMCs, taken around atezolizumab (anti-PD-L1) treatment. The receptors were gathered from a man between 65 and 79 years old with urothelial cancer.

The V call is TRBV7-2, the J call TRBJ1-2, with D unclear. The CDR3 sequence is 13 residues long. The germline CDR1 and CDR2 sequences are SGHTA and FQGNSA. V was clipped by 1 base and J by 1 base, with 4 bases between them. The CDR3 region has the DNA TGTGCCAGCAGCTTAGACATTAACTATGGCTACACCTTC. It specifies CASSLDINYGYTF.

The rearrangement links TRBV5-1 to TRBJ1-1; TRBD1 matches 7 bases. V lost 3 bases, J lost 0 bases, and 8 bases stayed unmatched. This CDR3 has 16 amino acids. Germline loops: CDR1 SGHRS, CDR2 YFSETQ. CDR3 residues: CASSSSRQGMNTEAFF. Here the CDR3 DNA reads TGCGCCAGCAGCTCCTCTCGACAGGGAATGAACACTGAAGCTTTCTTT.

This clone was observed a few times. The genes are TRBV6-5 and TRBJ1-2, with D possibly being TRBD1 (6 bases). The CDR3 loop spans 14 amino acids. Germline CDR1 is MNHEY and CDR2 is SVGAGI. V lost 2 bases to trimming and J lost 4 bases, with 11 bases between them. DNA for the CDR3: TGTGCCAGCAGTTACGATGGGGGCGCCTATGGCTACACCTTC. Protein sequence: CASSYDGGAYGYTF.

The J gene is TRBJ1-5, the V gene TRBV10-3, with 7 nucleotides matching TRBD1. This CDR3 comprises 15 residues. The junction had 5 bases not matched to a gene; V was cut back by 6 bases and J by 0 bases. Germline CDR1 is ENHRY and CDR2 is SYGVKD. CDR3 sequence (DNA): TGTGCCATCAGCCCCGGGACAGTTAGCAATCAGCCCCAGCATTTT. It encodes CAISPGTVSNQPQHF.

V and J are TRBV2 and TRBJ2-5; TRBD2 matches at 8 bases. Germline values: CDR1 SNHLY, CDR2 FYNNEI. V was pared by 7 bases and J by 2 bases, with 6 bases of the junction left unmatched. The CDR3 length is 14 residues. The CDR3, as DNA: TGTGCCAGCACTCCGGGGGGGGGTCAAGAGACCCAGTACTTC. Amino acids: CASTPGGGQETQYF.

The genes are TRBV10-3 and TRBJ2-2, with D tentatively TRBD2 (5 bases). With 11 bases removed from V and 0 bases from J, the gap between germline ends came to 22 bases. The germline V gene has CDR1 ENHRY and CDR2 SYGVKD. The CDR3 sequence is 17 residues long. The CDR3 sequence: CASGLTGDIANTGELFF. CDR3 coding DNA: TGTGCCTCCGGACTTACCGGAGACATCGCGAACACCGGGGAGCTGTTTTTT.

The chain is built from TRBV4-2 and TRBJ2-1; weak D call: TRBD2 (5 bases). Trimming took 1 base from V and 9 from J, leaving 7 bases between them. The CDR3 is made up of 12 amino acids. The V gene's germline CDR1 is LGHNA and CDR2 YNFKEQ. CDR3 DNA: TGTGCCAGCAGCCAAGGAGCGGCTGAGCAGTTCTTC. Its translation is CASSQGAAEQFF.

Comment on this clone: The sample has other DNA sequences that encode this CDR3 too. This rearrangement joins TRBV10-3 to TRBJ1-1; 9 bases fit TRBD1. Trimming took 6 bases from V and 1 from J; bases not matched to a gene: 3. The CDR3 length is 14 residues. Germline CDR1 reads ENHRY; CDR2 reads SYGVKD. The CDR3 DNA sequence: TGTGCCATCAGGGGGACAGGGCAGAACACTGAAGCTTTCTTT. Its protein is CAIRGTGQNTEAFF.

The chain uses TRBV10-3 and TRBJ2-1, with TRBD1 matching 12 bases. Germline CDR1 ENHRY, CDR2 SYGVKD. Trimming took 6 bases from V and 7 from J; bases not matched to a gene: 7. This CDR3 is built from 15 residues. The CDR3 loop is CAIRGGQGAQNEQFF. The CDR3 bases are TGTGCCATCAGGGGGGGACAGGGGGCGCAGAATGAGCAGTTCTTC.

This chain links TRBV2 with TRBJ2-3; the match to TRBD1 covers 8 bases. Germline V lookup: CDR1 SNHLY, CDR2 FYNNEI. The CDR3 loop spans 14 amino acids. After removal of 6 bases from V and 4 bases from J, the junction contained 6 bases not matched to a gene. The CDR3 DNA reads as TGTGCCAGCAGCGGACAGGGTGTCCCAGATACGCAGTATTTT. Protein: CASSGQGVPDTQYF.

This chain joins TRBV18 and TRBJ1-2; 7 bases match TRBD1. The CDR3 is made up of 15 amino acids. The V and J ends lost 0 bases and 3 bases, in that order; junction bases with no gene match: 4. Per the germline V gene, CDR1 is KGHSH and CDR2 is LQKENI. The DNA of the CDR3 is TGTGCCAGCTCACCACCGGCCCAGGGGGACTATGGCTACACCTTC. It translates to CASSPPAQGDYGYTF.

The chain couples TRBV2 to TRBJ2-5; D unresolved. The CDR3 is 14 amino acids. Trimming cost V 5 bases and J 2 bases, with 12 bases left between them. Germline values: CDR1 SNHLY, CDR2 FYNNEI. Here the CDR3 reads CASSRSSGQETQYF. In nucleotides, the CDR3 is TGTGCCAGCAGTCGGTCCTCGGGTCAAGAGACCCAGTACTTC.

CDR3 in DNA: TGTGCCAGTAGCCTGGACAGGGGGGATACTGAAGCTTTCTTT. The encoded protein is CASSLDRGDTEAFF. The chain couples TRBV19 to TRBJ1-1; TRBD1 matches 10 bases. The CDR3 length is 14 residues. Germline CDR1 LNHDA, CDR2 SQIVND (reference sequence). Unmatched junction bases numbered 6, after V lost 6 bases and J lost 5 bases. Full variable domain (missing parts from reference TRBV19 and TRBJ1-1): DGGITQSPKYLFRKEGQNVTLSCEQNLNHDAMYWYRQDPGQGLRLIYYSQIVNDFQKGDIAEGYSVSREKKESFPLTVTSAQKNPTAFYLCASSLDRGDTEAFFGQGTRLTVV.

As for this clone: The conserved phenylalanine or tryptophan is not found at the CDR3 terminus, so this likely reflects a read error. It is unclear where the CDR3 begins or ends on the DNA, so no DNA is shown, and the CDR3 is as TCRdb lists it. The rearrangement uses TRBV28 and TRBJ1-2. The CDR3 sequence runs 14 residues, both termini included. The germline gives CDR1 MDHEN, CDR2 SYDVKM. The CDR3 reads CASSFGGYTFGREI.

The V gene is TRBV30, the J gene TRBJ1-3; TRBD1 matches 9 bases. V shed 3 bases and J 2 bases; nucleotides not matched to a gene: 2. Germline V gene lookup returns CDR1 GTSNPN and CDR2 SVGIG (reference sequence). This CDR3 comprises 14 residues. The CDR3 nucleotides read TGTGCCTGGAGCCGGGACAGGGCTGGAAACACCATATATTTT. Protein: CAWSRDRAGNTIYF.

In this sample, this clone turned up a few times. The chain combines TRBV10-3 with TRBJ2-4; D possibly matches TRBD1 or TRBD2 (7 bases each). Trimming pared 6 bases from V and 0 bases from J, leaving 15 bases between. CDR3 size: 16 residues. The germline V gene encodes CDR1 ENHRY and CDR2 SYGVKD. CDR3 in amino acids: CAISERDRLAKNIQYF. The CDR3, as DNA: TGTGCCATCAGCGAGCGGGACAGACTAGCCAAAAACATTCAGTACTTC.

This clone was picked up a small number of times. In DNA, the CDR3 is TGTGCCTGGACCAGGGTAATAAACACTGAAGCTTTCTTT. Translated: CAWTRVINTEAFF. V gene TRBV30 combines with J gene TRBJ1-1, with D perhaps TRBD1 (5 bases). Germline assignment: CDR1 GTSNPN and CDR2 SVGIG (reference sequence). This CDR3 contains 13 residues. The V gene lost 4 bases and the J gene lost 2 bases, with 11 bases spanning the gap.

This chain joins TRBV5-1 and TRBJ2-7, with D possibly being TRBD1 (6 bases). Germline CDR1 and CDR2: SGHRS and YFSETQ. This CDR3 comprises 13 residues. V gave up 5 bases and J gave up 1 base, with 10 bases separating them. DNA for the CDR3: TGCGCCAGCAGGAGAACAGGGTCCTACGAGCAGTACTTC. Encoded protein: CASRRTGSYEQYF.

The CDR3, as DNA: TGTGCCAGCAGCCTAGGAGGGTCCCTTCGGTACACTGAAGCTTTCTTT. Translating it yields CASSLGGSLRYTEAFF. The chain employs TRBV7-2 and TRBJ1-1; D is unclear. CDR1 is SGHTA and CDR2 is FQGNSA in the germline V gene. Trimming took off 5 bases at V and 3 bases at J, with 19 bases between the two ends. The length of the CDR3 is 16 residues.

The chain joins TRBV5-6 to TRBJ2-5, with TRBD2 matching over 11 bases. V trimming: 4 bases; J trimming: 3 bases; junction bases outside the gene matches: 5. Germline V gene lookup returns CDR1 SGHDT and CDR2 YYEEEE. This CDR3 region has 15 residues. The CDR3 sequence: CASSTGTSGKETQYF. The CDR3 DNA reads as TGTGCCAGCAGCACCGGGACTAGCGGAAAAGAGACCCAGTACTTC.

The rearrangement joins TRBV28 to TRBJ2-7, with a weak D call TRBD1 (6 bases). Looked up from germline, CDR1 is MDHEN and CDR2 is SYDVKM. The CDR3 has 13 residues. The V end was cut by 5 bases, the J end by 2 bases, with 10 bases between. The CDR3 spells CASSDGQTYEQYF. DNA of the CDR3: TGTGCCAGCAGTGATGGACAGACCTACGAGCAGTACTTC.

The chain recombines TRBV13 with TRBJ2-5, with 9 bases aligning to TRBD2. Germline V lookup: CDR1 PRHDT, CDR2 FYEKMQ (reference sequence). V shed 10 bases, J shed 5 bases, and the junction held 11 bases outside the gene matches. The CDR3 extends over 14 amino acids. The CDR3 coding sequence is TGTGCCACCTCTTCTAGCGGGAAGGAGGAGACCCAGTACTTC. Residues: CATSSSGKEETQYF.

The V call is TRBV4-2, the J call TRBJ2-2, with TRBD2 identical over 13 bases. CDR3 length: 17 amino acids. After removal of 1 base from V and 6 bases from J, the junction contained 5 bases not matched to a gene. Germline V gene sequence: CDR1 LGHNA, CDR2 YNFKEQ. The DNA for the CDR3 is TGTGCCAGCAGCCAAGGGGGGACTAGCGGGGCGCCCGGGGAGCTGTTTTTT. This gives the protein CASSQGGTSGAPGELFF.

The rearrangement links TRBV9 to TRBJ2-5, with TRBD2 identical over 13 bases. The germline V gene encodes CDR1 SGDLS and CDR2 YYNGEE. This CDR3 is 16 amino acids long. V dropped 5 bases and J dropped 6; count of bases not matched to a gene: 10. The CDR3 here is CASSAGLAGDLKTQYF. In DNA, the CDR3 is TGTGCCAGCAGTGCAGGACTAGCGGGAGATCTCAAGACCCAGTACTTC.

The CDR3 loop reads CASSLDRAYGYTF. DNA for the CDR3: TGCGCCAGCAGCTTGGACAGGGCCTATGGCTACACCTTC. V usage is TRBV5-1 and J usage is TRBJ1-2; possibly TRBD1 for D (6 bases). CDR3 length equals 13 residues. The germline CDR1 and CDR2 sequences are SGHRS and YFSETQ. Trimming pared 0 bases from V and 4 bases from J, leaving 7 bases between. The full variable domain, completed using reference TRBV5-1 and TRBJ1-2, is KAGVTQTPRYLIKTRGQQVTLSCSPISGHRSVSWYQQTPGQGLQFLFEYFSETQRNKGNFPGRFSGRQFSNSRSEMNVSTLELGDSALYLCASSLDRAYGYTFGSGTRLTVV.

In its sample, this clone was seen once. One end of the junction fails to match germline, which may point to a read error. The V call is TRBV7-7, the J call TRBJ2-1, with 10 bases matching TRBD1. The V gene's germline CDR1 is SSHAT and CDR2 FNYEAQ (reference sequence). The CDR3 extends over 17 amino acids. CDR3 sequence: CASSKKPPGQGKNEQFF. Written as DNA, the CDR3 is TGTGCTAGCAGCAAGAAACCCCCGGGACAGGGGAAGAATGAGCAGTTCTTC.